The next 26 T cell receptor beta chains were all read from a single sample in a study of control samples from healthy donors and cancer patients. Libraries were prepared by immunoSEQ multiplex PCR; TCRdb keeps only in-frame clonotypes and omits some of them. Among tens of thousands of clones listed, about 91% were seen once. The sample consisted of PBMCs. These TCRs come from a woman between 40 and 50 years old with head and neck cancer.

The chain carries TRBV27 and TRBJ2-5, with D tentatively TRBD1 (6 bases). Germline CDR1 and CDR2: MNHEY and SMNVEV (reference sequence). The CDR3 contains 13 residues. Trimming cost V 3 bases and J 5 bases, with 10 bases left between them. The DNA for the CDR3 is TGTGCCAGCAGTTTTGCAGGGGTGGAGACCCAGTACTTC. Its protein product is CASSFAGVETQYF.

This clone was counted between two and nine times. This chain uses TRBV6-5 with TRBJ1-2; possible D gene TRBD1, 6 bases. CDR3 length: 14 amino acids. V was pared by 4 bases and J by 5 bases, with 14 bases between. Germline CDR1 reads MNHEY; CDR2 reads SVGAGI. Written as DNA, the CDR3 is TGTGCCAGCAGTTCCCGCCCGGGACATTATGGCTACACCTTC. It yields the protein CASSSRPGHYGYTF.

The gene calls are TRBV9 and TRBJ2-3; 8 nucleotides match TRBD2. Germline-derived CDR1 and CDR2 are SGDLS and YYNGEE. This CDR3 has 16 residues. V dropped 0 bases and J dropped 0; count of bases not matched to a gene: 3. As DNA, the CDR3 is TGTGCCAGCAGCGTAGTGAGCGGGGGTAGCACAGATACGCAGTATTTT. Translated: CASSVVSGGSTDTQYF.

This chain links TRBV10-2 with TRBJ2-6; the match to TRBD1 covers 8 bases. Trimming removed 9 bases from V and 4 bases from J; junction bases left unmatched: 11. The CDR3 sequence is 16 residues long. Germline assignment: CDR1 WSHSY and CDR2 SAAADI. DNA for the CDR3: TGCGCCAGTAAAGGCCAGGGACAGGCCGGGGCCAACGTCCTGACTTTC. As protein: CASKGQGQAGANVLTF.

The CDR3 DNA sequence: TGCAGCGTTGGCAATAGAGGGGGGGCCAACATTCAGTACTTC. This sequence encodes CSVGNRGGANIQYF. The gene calls are TRBV29-1 and TRBJ2-4; TRBD2 is a possible D gene (7 bases). Germline CDR1 and CDR2: SQVTM and ANQGSEA. V lost 4 bases to trimming and J lost 7 bases, with 17 bases between them. This CDR3 spans 14 amino acids. Variable domain in full (rest from reference TRBV29-1 and TRBJ2-4): SAVISQKPSRDICQRGTSLTIQCQVDSQVTMMFWYRQQPGQSLTLIATANQGSEATYESGFVIDKFPISRPNLTFSTLTVSNMSPEDSSIYLCSVGNRGGANIQYFGAGTRLSVL.

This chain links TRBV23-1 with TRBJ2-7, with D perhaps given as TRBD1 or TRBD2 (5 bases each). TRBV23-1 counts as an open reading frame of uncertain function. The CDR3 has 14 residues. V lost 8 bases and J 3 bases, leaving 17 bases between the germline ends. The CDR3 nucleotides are TGCGCCAGCCCCCGTAGGGACCAGATCTACGAGCAGTACTTC. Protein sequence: CASPRRDQIYEQYF.

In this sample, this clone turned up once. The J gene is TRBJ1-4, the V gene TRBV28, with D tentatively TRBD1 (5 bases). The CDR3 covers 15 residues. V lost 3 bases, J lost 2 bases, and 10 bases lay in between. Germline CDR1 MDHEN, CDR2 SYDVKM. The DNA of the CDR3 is TGTGCCAGCAGTTTTGCGGGGCCGACTAATGAAAAACTGTTTTTT. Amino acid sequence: CASSFAGPTNEKLFF.

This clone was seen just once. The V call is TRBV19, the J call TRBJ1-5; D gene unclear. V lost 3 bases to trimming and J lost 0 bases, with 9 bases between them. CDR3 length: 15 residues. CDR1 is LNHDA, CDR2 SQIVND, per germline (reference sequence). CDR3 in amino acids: CASSISTYSNQPQHF. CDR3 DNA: TGTGCCAGTAGTATCTCTACCTATAGCAATCAGCCCCAGCATTTT.

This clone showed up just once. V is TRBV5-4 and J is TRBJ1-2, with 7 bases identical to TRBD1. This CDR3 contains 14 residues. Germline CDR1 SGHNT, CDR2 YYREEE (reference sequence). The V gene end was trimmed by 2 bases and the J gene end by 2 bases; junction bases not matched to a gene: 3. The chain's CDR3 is CASSFSTGNYGYTF. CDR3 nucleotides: TGTGCCAGCAGCTTTTCGACAGGGAACTATGGCTACACCTTC.

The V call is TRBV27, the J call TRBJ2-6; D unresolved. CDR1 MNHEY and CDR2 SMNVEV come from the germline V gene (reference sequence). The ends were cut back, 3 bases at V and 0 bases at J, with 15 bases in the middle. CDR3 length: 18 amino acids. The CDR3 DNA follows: TGTGCCAGCAGTTTTTCGGTTCAGCAATACTCTGGGGCCAACGTCCTGACTTTC. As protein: CASSFSVQQYSGANVLTF. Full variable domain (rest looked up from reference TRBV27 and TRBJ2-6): EAQVTQNPRYLITVTGKKLTVTCSQNMNHEYMSWYRQDPGLGLRQIYYSMNVEVTDKGDVPEGYKVSRKEKRNFPLILESPSPNQTSLYFCASSFSVQQYSGANVLTFGAGSRLTVL.

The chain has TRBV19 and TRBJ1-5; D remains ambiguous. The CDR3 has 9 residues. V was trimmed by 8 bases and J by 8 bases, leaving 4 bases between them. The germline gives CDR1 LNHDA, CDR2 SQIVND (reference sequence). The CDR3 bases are TGTGCCAGTGGAGAGCCCCAGCATTTT. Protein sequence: CASGEPQHF.

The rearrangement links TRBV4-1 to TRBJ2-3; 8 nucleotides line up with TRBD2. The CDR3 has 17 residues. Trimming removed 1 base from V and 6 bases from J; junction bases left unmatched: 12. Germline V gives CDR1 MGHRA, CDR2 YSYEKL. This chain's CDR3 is CASSQGPSGLAGDTQYF. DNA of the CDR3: TGCGCCAGCAGCCAAGGCCCTTCAGGACTAGCCGGCGATACGCAGTATTTT.

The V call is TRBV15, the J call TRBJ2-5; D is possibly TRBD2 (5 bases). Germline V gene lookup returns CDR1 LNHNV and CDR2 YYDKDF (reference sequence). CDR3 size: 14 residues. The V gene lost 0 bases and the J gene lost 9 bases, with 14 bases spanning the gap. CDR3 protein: CATSRDRGYEAQYF. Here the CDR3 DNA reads TGTGCCACCAGCAGAGATCGAGGGTACGAGGCCCAGTACTTC. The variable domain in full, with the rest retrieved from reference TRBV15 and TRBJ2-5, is DAMVIQNPRYQVTQFGKPVTLSCSQTLNHNVMYWYQQKSSQAPKLLFHYYDKDFNNEADTPDNFQSRRPNTSFCFLDIRSPGLGDTAMYLCATSRDRGYEAQYFGPGTRLLVL.

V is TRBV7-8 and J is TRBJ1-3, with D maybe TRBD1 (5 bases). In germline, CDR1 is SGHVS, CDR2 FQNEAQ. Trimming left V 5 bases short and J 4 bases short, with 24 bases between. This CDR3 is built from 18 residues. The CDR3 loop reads CASSLYPGPSGSGNTIYF. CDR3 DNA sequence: TGTGCCAGCAGCCTTTATCCGGGACCATCGGGATCAGGAAACACCATATATTTT. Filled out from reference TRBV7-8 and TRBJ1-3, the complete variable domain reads GAGVSQSPRYKVAKRGQDVALRCDPISGHVSLFWYQQALGQGPEFLTYFQNEAQLDKSGLPSDRFFAERPEGSVSTLKIQRTQQEDSAVYLCASSLYPGPSGSGNTIYFGEGSWLTVV.

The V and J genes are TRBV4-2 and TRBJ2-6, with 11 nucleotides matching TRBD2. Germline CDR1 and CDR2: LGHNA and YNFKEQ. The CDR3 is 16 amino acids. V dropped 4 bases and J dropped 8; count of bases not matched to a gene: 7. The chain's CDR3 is CASSRETSGTPNVLTF. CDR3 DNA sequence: TGTGCCAGCAGCCGCGAGACTAGCGGGACGCCCAACGTCCTGACTTTC.

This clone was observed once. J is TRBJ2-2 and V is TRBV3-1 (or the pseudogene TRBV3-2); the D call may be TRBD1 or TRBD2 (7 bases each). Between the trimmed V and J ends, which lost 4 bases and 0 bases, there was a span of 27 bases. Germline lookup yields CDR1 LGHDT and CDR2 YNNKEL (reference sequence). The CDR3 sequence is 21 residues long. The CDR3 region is CASSPGLWGRDSGANTGELFF. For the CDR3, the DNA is TGTGCCAGCAGCCCAGGTCTATGGGGGAGGGACAGCGGAGCGAACACCGGGGAGCTGTTTTTT.

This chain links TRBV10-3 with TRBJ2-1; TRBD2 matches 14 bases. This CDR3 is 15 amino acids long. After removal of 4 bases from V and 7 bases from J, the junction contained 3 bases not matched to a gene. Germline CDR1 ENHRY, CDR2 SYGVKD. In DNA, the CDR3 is TGTGCCATCAGTGGGGGACTAGCGGGAGTTAATGAGCAGTTCTTC. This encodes CAISGGLAGVNEQFF.

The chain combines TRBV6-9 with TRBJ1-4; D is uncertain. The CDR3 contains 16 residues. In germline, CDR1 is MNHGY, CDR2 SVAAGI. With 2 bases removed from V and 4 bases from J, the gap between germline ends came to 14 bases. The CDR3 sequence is CASSYANPRLNEKLFF. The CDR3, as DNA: TGTGCCAGCAGTTATGCGAACCCGCGGCTTAATGAAAAACTGTTTTTT.

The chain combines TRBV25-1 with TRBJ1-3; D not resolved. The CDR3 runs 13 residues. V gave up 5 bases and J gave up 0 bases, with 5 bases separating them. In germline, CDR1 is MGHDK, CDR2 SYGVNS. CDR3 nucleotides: TGTGCCAGCAGTCAGAACTCTGGAAACACCATATATTTT. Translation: CASSQNSGNTIYF. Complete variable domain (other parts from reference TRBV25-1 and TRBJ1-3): EADIYQTPRYLVIGTGKKITLECSQTMGHDKMYWYQQDPGMELHLIHYSYGVNSTEKGDLSSESTVSRIRTEHFPLTLESARPSHTSQYLCASSQNSGNTIYFGEGSWLTVV.

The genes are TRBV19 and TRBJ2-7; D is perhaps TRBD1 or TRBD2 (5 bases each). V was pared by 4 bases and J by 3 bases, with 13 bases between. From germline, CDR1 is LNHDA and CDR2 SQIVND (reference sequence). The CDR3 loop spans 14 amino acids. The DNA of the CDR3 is TGTGCCAGTAGTACATACGGGGCCAGCTACGAGCAGTACTTC. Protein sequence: CASSTYGASYEQYF.

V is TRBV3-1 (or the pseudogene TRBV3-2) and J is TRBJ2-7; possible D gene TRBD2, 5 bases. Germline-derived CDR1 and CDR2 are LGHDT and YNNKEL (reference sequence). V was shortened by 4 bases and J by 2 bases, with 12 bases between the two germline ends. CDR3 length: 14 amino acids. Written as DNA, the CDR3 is TGTGCCAGCAGCCCTCGGACTGCTACCTACGAGCAGTACTTC. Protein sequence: CASSPRTATYEQYF.

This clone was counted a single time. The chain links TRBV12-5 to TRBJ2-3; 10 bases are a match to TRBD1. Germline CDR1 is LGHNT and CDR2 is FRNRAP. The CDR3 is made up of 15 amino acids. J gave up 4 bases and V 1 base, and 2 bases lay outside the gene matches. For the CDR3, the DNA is TGTGCTAGTGGTTTGGGGGACAGGGGCGCAGATACGCAGTATTTT. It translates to CASGLGDRGADTQYF.

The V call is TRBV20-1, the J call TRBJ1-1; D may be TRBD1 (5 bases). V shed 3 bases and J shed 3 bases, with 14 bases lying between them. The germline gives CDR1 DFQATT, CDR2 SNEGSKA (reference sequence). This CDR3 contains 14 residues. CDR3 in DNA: TGCAGTGCTAGTAAGACAGCTCGTTACACTGAAGCTTTCTTT. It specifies CSASKTARYTEAFF.

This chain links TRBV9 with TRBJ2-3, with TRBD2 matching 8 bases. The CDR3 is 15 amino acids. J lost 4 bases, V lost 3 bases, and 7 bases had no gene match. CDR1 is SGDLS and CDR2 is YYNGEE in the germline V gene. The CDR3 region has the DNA TGTGCCAGCAGCGCCGGGGGGGGCGAGGCAGATACGCAGTATTTT. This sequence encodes CASSAGGGEADTQYF.

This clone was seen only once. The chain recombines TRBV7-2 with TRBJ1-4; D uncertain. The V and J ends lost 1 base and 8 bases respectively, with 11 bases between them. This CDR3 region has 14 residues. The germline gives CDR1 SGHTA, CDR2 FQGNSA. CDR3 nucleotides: TGTGCCAGCAGCTTAGTCCGGGCGAGAGAAAAACTGTTTTTT. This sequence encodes CASSLVRAREKLFF.

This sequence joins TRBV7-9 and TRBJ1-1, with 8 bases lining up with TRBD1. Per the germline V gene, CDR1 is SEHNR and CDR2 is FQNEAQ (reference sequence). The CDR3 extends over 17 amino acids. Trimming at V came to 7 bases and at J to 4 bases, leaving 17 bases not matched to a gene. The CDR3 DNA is TGTGCCAGCACCCTCCCGGGACAGGTTGAGGGAGGCACTGAAGCTTTCTTT. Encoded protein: CASTLPGQVEGGTEAFF.